The T cell receptor beta chain described here comes from a study of beta chain features in type 1 diabetes (dated by TCRdb to between 2017 and 2018). Regarding the study in general: No differences in mean age, gender distribution, total cell number or subset yield were found between patients and healthy donors. Naive and central memory subsets were obtained from all 30 or so donors, but regulatory and stem cell-like memory subsets were isolated from only 8 patients and roughly eight healthy donors. A total of some 110 million sorted cells were examined across all samples, and the number of cells per subset was strongly correlated with RNA yield. In the study, TCRB repertoires of sorted circulating CD4+ T cell subsets from recently diagnosed type 1 diabetes patients were compared with those of matched healthy donors.

The CDR3, cysteine through phenylalanine, is 15 amino acids long. Only the CDR3 region is kept as DNA, spanning 45 bases read in frame from base 1. In the germline V gene (reference sequence), CDR1 corresponds to MNHNY and CDR2 to SVGAGI. Trimming removed 6 bases from V and 4 bases from J, leaving 18 bases between the germline ends. The paper as a whole reports these results and caveats: HLA sub-analyses involved small numbers of individuals, so any influence of HLA type on TCRB rearrangement remained unresolved. PCR might favor shorter templates, but patient and control samples were amplified and corrected together, so any skew would affect both groups equally. Naive, central memory and regulatory TCRB repertoires appeared to be more similar among patients than among healthy donors. Because cDNA was sequenced instead of genomic DNA, activated cells with high expression could be over-represented, although the groups did not differ in activation or CD3 levels. At VDJ recombination sites, patients with type 1 diabetes made fewer insertions and deleted more nucleotides, a pattern implying thymic rearrangement abnormalities. In all four CD4+ subsets, TCRB CDR3 length was moderately but significantly shorter in type 1 diabetes patients.

All of the isolated RNA was reverse transcribed with the High Capacity cDNA Reverse Transcription Kit, so expressed TCRB transcripts were sequenced. Deep immunoSEQ sequencing was applied to naive, central memory and regulatory T cell samples, giving an average of roughly 3.5 million total reads per sample. Sorted cells were lysed in RLT buffer, and RNA was extracted using DNase-treated RNeasy Micro or Mini kits according to cell number. To prevent cross-contamination, each cell subset was processed individually, whereas patient and healthy donor samples were processed jointly. TCRB sequences were amplified from cDNA with the immunoSEQ multiplex PCR, producing 87-bp fragments spanning the CDR3 region. The amplicons were sequenced using the Illumina HiSeq platform. The authors processed their data as follows. Synthetic template baselines were used to correct PCR bias computationally, reads within Hamming distance 2 were collapsed together, and singletons that could not be merged were discarded. Reads were aligned against IMGT to assign V, D and J genes, CDR3 length and insertions or deletions at six rearrangement sites. Within each subset, clonotype counts were normalized to the number of sorted cells before true diversity and Gini coefficients were calculated with the tcR R package. The overlap coefficient, calculated on TCRB nucleotide sequences, was used to quantify repertoire sharing. Out-of-frame TCRB sequences from naive cells were analyzed to stand in for the pre-selection repertoire. Entries here come from immuneACCESS through TCRdb and include only in-frame sequences with V and J called. Some clones fail to appear in such tables; in the studies checked, an unresolved V gene covers under half of the shortfall, and the cause of the remainder is unknown. The V and J calls and clone size were taken over from that table, and D and trimming were inferred from the DNA. In all, the sample holds more than 350,000 clones, and roughly 10% of those were seen once. The top ten hold about 0.045% of the sample.

In this sample, this clone turned up a few times. Its target antigen remains unknown. Base-call qualities are not available, and no considerably larger clone is one nucleotide away. A single peripheral blood draw of approximately 120 mL on average was collected from each donor into heparinised tubes. Using a panel that included CD45RO, CCR7, CD25, CD127, CD95 and CD27, naive, central memory, regulatory and stem cell-like memory CD4+ T cells were sorted on a BD FACSAria II. Every sorted population had a purity above 95%. PBMCs were isolated immediately by Lymphoprep density gradient centrifugation and stained directly without culture. So that batch effects would be minimized, each experiment stained and sorted samples in pairs, pairing one healthy donor with one patient.

What was sequenced was naive CD4+ T cells from blood. In the paper's terms, the cell subset or site label means: true naive CD4+ T cells. Here the chain combines TRBV6-6 and TRBJ1-1; a weak D assignment points to TRBD1 (5 bases agree). The clonotype was recovered from a woman aged 18-30 years in good health. The DNA reads as follows: TGTGCCAGCAGGCCGACAGAAAGACTATTCACTGAAGCTTTCTTT. This encodes CASRPTERLFTEAFF.